The following is a T cell receptor beta chain sequence with its context. The antigen remains unidentified. The DNA ends 3 residues before the CDR3 does, and the rest of the CDR3 is filled in from the germline J gene. This sample includes further DNA sequences coding for the same CDR3. The sample belongs to a study of T cells in women clearing cervical HPV infection. Overall study results and limits: Cases and controls were distinguished at AUC about 0.8 by richness and V genes.

Method: immunoSEQ multiplex PCR; TCRdb's copy keeps in-frame clones and lacks some. Across 30,000 to 45,000 clones, the top ten clones capture less than 4% of the sample. The junction had 9 bases not matched to a gene; V was cut back by 10 bases and J by 7 bases. The CDR3 spans 13 residues. The germline V gene has CDR1 LNHDA and CDR2 SQIVND (reference sequence). The chain is built from TRBV19 and TRBJ2-1; 8 nucleotides match TRBD1. The source is a woman between 18 and 70 years old with a cervical HPV16 infection that either progressed to CIN3+ or cleared (not recorded which). Sequences were obtained from blood buffy coat. CDR3 in amino acids: CATDPGGYNEQFF. The covered CDR3 bases are TGTGCCACCGACCCAGGGGGCTATAATGAG.